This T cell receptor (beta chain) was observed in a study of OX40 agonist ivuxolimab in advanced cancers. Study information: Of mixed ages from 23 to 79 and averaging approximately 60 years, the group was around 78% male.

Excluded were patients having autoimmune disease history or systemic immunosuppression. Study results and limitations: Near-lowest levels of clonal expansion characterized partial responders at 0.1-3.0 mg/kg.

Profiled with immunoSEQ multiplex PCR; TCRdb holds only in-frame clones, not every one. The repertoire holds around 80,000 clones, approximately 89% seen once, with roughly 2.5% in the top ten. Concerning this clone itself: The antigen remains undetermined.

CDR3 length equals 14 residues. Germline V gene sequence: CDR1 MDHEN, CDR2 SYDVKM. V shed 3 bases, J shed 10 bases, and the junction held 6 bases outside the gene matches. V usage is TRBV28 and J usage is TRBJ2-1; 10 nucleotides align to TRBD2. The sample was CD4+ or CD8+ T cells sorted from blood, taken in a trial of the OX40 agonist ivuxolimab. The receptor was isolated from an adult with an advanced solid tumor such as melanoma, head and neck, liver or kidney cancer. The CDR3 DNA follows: TGTGCCAGCAGTTTCAGCGGGGGGGCACGGGAGCAGTTCTTC. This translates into CASSFSGGAREQFF.